Listed below are T cell receptor beta chains from one sample, sequenced in a study of blood T cell repertoires in COVID-19. This table comes from immunoSEQ multiplex PCR, and its TCRdb copy is limited to in-frame clones, with some not included. The sample includes 95,000 to 150,000 clones, just over 85% of them seen just once. The sequenced sample consisted of peripheral blood. The receptor source for this set is a man aged 35-49 years with acute or convalescent COVID-19. Each CDR3 is given with its conserved first and last residue. Fields, in order: D gene, V gene, clone size, J gene, CDR3 DNA, CDR3 protein. A D gene is named only where the DNA matches it firmly. Not every row has a clone size; where given, it reads once, few, many or a size class.

>TRBD1|TRBV6-5|many|TRBJ1-6
TGTGCCAGCAGCCGGGACAGGATTAATTCACCCCTCCACTTT
CASSRDRINSPLHF
>TRBD1|TRBV19|-|TRBJ2-2
TGTGCCAGTAGACCCACTCCGGGACAGAGCACCGGGGAGCTGTTTTTT
CASRPTPGQSTGELFF
>-|TRBV27|-|TRBJ1-2
TGTGCCAGCAGTTATACCGGGACTGAAGATGGCTACACCTTC
CASSYTGTEDGYTF
>-|TRBV7-8|-|TRBJ1-5
TGTGCCAGCAGCCCAGGGGCCCAGTGGACAGCATACAATCAGCCCCAGCATTTT
CASSPGAQWTAYNQPQHF
>-|TRBV4-1|few|TRBJ2-7
TGCGCCAGCAGCCCGCCTGAGGGAGCGGTGAACGAGCAGTACTTC
CASSPPEGAVNEQYF
>TRBD2|TRBV10-1|-|TRBJ2-3
TGCGCCAGCAGTGAGTCTGCTAGCGGCCGCACAGATACGCAGTATTTT
CASSESASGRTDTQYF
>-|TRBV7-8|-|TRBJ2-2
TGTGCCAGCAGTTCTACGGAGCTGTTTTTT
CASSSTELFF
>TRBD2|TRBV4-2|-|TRBJ2-7
TGTGCCAGCAGCCAAGCCGTTAGCGGGGGCTACGAGCAGTACTTC
CASSQAVSGGYEQYF
>TRBD1|TRBV11-1|-|TRBJ1-2
TGTGCCAGCAGCATCAGACAGGGGGCGGATTATGGCTACACCTTC
CASSIRQGADYGYTF
>-|TRBV4-3|once|TRBJ2-3
TGCGCCAGCAGCCAAGCCGAGTTTCGCACAGATACGCAGTATTTT
CASSQAEFRTDTQYF